This T cell receptor (beta chain) derives from a study of OX40 agonist ivuxolimab in advanced cancers. Describing the broader study: Ivuxolimab, which targeted the costimulatory receptor OX40 (CD134), was an agonistic, fully human IgG2 monoclonal antibody. Among the 52 dose-escalation patients, approximately 20 had hepatocellular carcinoma, roughly 15 melanoma, 9 renal cell carcinoma and 9 head and neck cancer. Partial responses were achieved by three dose-escalation patients, of whom one had hepatocellular carcinoma and two had cutaneous melanoma. Intravenous ivuxolimab was administered to patients every 2 weeks at six dose levels: 0.01, 0.1, 0.3, 1.5, 3 and 10 mg/kg. The paper describes the monotherapy dose-escalation part (N of about 52 patients) of the phase I trial of ivuxolimab. Peripheral TCRbeta sequencing was intended to test whether TCR sequence diversity was altered and clonal T-cell expansion was caused by ivuxolimab. The dose-escalation cohort was roughly 83% male with a mean age of 60 years, ranging from roughly 20 to 80. Patients were allowed to have had prior anti-PD-1, anti-PD-L1 or anti-CTLA-4 therapy, and approximately 40% of the dose-escalation patients had previously received checkpoint inhibitors. The study at large found these results: At doses of 0.1 to 3.0 mg/kg, clonal expansion of both CD4+ and CD8+ T cells in blood was seen between baseline and week 6. The antigen specificity of the clonally expanded peripheral T cells was not determined. In the 0.1-3.0 mg/kg groups, partial responders were among the patients with the lowest normalized peripheral clonal expansion, particularly in CD8+ T cells. Low levels of normalized T-cell clonal expansion were also seen in some patients who did not respond. After ivuxolimab, CD8+ T cells had more expanded clones than CD4+ T cells on average.

The trial excluded patients who had a history of autoimmune disease or who were on systemic immunosuppression. Peripheral blood for TCR sequencing was collected from all dose cohorts at baseline, on cycle 4 day 1, and on cycle 7 day 1. Samples came from an open-label, multicenter, first-in-human phase I dose-escalation trial of ivuxolimab. The trial enrolled adults with locally advanced or metastatic head and neck squamous cell, hepatocellular, melanoma or renal cell carcinoma. Before TCR sequencing, CD4+ and CD8+ T cells were separately sorted from peripheral blood. Genomic DNA was isolated from the sorted cells so that the TCRbeta CDR3 region could be sequenced. The immunoSEQ Assay was used for sequencing of TCRbeta CDR3 regions. TCRdb provides this immuneACCESS table in a form limited to in-frame rearrangements. Some clones are lacking; in checked studies, under half of them reflect an unresolved V gene, and why the rest are absent is not known. The sample profile shows 65,000 to 95,000 clones; approximately 81% of them were found once. The ten largest clones represent less than 2.5% of the sample.

V loses 3 bases of germline sequence and J loses 0 bases, and the interval between the two ends is 22 bases. CDR1 and CDR2, per the germline V gene, are SGHRS and YFSETQ. Including cysteine and phenylalanine, the CDR3 has 20 amino acids. Only the CDR3 DNA is retained, 60 bases long and in frame from the first base. Turning to this clone: What this receptor recognizes is not known. Per-base quality was not reported, and no clone a single base away is much larger than it.

The sequence derives from an adult with an advanced solid tumor such as melanoma, head and neck, liver or kidney cancer. The sequence joins TRBV5-1 to TRBJ2-6, with the D gene possibly TRBD1 or TRBD2, each one fitting 5 bases. The material sequenced was CD4+ or CD8+ T cells sorted from blood, taken in a trial of the OX40 agonist ivuxolimab. The CDR3: CASSSAQTRWGSSGANVLTF. Read as DNA, the sequence is TGCGCCAGCAGCTCCGCCCAGACCCGGTGGGGGAGCTCTGGGGCCAACGTCCTGACTTTC.